A selection of T cell receptor beta chains follows, all from one sample in a study of T-cell memory formation after mild COVID-19. TCRdb processed the 5' RACE reads anew with MiXCR; each CDR3 protein has one entry. The sample has 300,000 to 350,000 distinct CDR3 sequences, about 13% seen once. Material: PBMCs or a T cell subset sorted from them (not recorded which). The receptors here all came from a young man who had mild COVID-19 (a few samples of this study predate the infection). Cell type and time point are not known. The CDR3 runs from the conserved cysteine through the conserved F or W. D genes are given only for firm matches. Size is stated for part of the rows, as once, few or many counts, or as a class when the clone is expanded.

D gene | J gene | V gene | clone size | CDR3 DNA | CDR3 protein
TRBD1 | TRBJ1-5 | TRBV29-1 | once | TGCAGCGTCTCACAGGGGTTATTAGGCAATCAGCCCCAGCATTTT | CSVSQGLLGNQPQHF
- | TRBJ1-4 | TRBV4-3 | many | TGCGCCAGCAGCCACGCACAGAACAGTAATGAAAAACTGTTTTTT | CASSHAQNSNEKLFF
TRBD1 | TRBJ2-7 | TRBV12-3/TRBV12-4 | few | TGTGCCAGCAGTTCCGACTGGACAGGGGGTATCACCTCCTACGAGCAGTACTTC | CASSSDWTGGITSYEQYF
- | TRBJ1-6 | TRBV5-1 | - | TGCGCCAGCAGCGAACAGGGTGAATCGGACAATTCACCCCTCCACTTT | CASSEQGESDNSPLHF
TRBD2 | TRBJ2-2 | TRBV12-3/TRBV12-4 | few | TGTGCCAGTACGAAGAATGGACTAGCGGGGGTTACAAACACCGGGGAGCTGTTTTTT | CASTKNGLAGVTNTGELFF
TRBD1 | TRBJ1-6 | TRBV4-1 | many | TGCGCCACCCGACAGGGAGGGGGGATAAATTCACCCCTCCACTTT | CATRQGGGINSPLHF
- | TRBJ1-1 | TRBV5-1 | many | TGCGCCAGCAGCTGGACATTAGGCACTGAAGCTTTCTTT | CASSWTLGTEAFF
- | TRBJ1-1 | TRBV20-1 | few | TGCAGTGCTAAAGGCGGGAGAACTGAAGCTTTCTTT | CSAKGGRTEAFF
- | TRBJ2-1 | TRBV5-1 | few | TGCGCCAGCAGCTTGGCCACTTTAACAAGGCTGAGCTCCTACAATGAGCAGTTCTTC | CASSLATLTRLSSYNEQFF
- | TRBJ1-3 | TRBV7-2 | - | TGTGCCAGCAGCTTAACCCCCTCTGGAAACACCATATATTTT | CASSLTPSGNTIYF
- | TRBJ2-5 | TRBV3-1 | few | TGTGCCAGCAGCCAAGATGAGGGTTGGGAGACCCAGTACTTC | CASSQDEGWETQYF
TRBD1 | TRBJ2-1 | TRBV11-1 | few | TGTGCCAGCAGTCGCAGGGGGATCTCCTACAATGAGCAGTTCTTC | CASSRRGISYNEQFF
- | TRBJ2-5 | TRBV5-6 | - | TGTGCCAGCAGCTCGCAGGGCCGACGGGAGACCCAGTACTTC | CASSSQGRRETQYF
- | TRBJ1-2 | TRBV9 | - | TGTGCCAGCAGCGTAGATCAGGGAAGGTATGGCTACACCTTC | CASSVDQGRYGYTF
TRBD2 | TRBJ2-3 | TRBV6-6 | few | TGTGCCAGCAGCTCGGGACTAGCGGGGGGGGCAGATACGCAGTATTTT | CASSSGLAGGADTQYF
- | TRBJ1-1 | TRBV9 | - | TGTGCCAGCAGCGTCAAGAGTCAGGTCACTGAAGCTTTCTTT | CASSVKSQVTEAFF
- | TRBJ2-1 | TRBV14 | - | TGTGCCAGCAGCCCAGCCCCCGCCAATGAGCAGTTCTTC | CASSPAPANEQFF
TRBD2 | TRBJ2-2 | TRBV12-5 | - | TGTGCTAGTGGAACAACTAGCGGGAGCACCGGGGAGCTGTTTTTT | CASGTTSGSTGELFF
- | TRBJ2-2 | TRBV11-2 | few | TGTGCCAGCAGCTTAGAGGGGCAGGGGACCGGGGAGCTGTTTTTT | CASSLEGQGTGELFF
- | TRBJ1-1 | TRBV7-3 | - | TGTGCCAGCAGCTCACGAAACACTGAAGCTTTCTTT | CASSSRNTEAFF
- | TRBJ1-1 | TRBV27 | many | TGTGCCAGCAGTTTAATGGCGAACACTGAAGCTTTCTTT | CASSLMANTEAFF
TRBD2 | TRBJ2-5 | TRBV7-2 | many | TGTGCCAGCAGCTTAACCAGCGGGGGGCTAGTAGAGACCCAGTACTTC | CASSLTSGGLVETQYF
TRBD2 | TRBJ2-5 | TRBV9 | - | TGTGCCAGCAGCGTAGGAGCTAGCGGGGGCGCTGGAGAAACCCAGTACTTC | CASSVGASGGAGETQYF
- | TRBJ2-3 | TRBV28 | - | TGTGCCAGCAGTTATCCGGGACTTAACACAGATACGCAGTATTTT | CASSYPGLNTDTQYF
- | TRBJ1-1 | TRBV4-1 | - | TGCGCCAGCAGCCAAGTCGGGGGGATGACTGAAGCTTTCTTT | CASSQVGGMTEAFF
- | TRBJ1-5 | TRBV4-1 | few | TGCGCCAGCAGCCAAGCCTTAATGGATCAGCCCCAGCATTTT | CASSQALMDQPQHF
- | TRBJ1-1 | TRBV6-1 | - | TGTGCCAGCAGTGACCATTACCGGAACACTGAAGCTTTCTTT | CASSDHYRNTEAFF
- | TRBJ2-3 | TRBV24-1 | - | TGTGCCACCGGCGTCTCAGATACGCAGTATTTT | CATGVSDTQYF
- | TRBJ1-6 | TRBV5-1 | few | TGCGCCAGCAGCTTGGGGTTGGGAAATTCACCCCTCCACTTT | CASSLGLGNSPLHF
- | TRBJ2-3 | TRBV5-1 | many | TGCGCCAGCAGCTTGGTTATTGCAGATACGCAGTATTTT | CASSLVIADTQYF
TRBD1 | TRBJ2-5 | TRBV7-6 | - | TGTGCCAGCAGCGTAGGACAGGGCAGACCGCAAGAGACCCAGTACTTC | CASSVGQGRPQETQYF
TRBD1 | TRBJ2-2 | TRBV11-2 | - | TGTGCCAGCAGCCCCCGGGACAGGGACACCGGGGAGCTGTTTTTT | CASSPRDRDTGELFF
- | TRBJ2-2 | TRBV11-1 | few | TGTGCCAGCAGCTTGATGGGGGACACCGGGGAGCTGTTTTTT | CASSLMGDTGELFF
TRBD1 | TRBJ1-6 | TRBV18 | few | TGTGCCAGCTCCTGGGACAGCCTAGTCTCACCCCTCCACTTT | CASSWDSLVSPLHF
- | TRBJ1-1 | TRBV29-1 | many | TGCAGCGTTGACCCAGGGAACACTGAAGCTTTCTTT | CSVDPGNTEAFF
- | TRBJ1-1 | TRBV12-3/TRBV12-4 | few | TGTGCCAGCAGTTCCGGGACGGCGGAGAACACTGAAGCTTTCTTT | CASSSGTAENTEAFF
TRBD2 | TRBJ2-3 | TRBV6-5 | few | TGTGCCAGCAGCAACAGTGGCGGGGGGAGAGATACGCAGTATTTT | CASSNSGGGRDTQYF
TRBD2 | TRBJ2-1 | TRBV15 | few | TGTGCCACCAGCAGAGGTCGGCCGGGGGGTGAGCAGTTCTTC | CATSRGRPGGEQFF
- | TRBJ1-3 | TRBV9 | - | TGTGCCAGCAGCGTAGATCCAGGGGAGAGTACTGGAAACACCATATATTTT | CASSVDPGESTGNTIYF
- | TRBJ2-7 | TRBV24-1 | - | TGTGCCACCAGTGATTTGCCCGGGATCTACGAGCAGTACTTC | CATSDLPGIYEQYF
- | TRBJ1-1 | TRBV4-2 | few | TGTGCCAGCAGCGTCAACCACAGGGCCAGGAACACTGAAGCTTTCTTT | CASSVNHRARNTEAFF
TRBD1 | TRBJ1-6 | TRBV19 | - | TGTGCCAGCAGCCTCCAGGGGGCCGCGGCACCCCTCCACTTT | CASSLQGAAAPLHF
TRBD2 | TRBJ2-3 | TRBV6-2/TRBV6-3 | - | TGTGCCAGCAAGCTAGCGGGGGGAGGTACGCAGTATTTT | CASKLAGGGTQYF
TRBD1 | TRBJ2-3 | TRBV7-3 | - | TGTGCCAGCAGCTTAAGCAGGGGGCGAGCAGATACGCAGTATTTT | CASSLSRGRADTQYF
TRBD2 | TRBJ2-1 | TRBV20-1 | few | TGCAGTGCTAGAGATCTCGGGGGGGCCGAGCAGTTCTTC | CSARDLGGAEQFF
- | TRBJ2-1 | TRBV7-9 | few | TGTGCCAGCAGCGCAAGGGGCAGGGATGAGCAGTTCTTC | CASSARGRDEQFF
TRBD1 | TRBJ1-2 | TRBV27 | - | TGTGCCACCGGTCCCGGGACAGGGTTTGGCTACACCTTC | CATGPGTGFGYTF
TRBD1 | TRBJ1-2 | TRBV28 | - | TGTGCCAGCAGTTCCCCAGGGGGACAGGGGGTTGGATATGGCTACACCTTC | CASSSPGGQGVGYGYTF
TRBD1 | TRBJ2-7 | TRBV5-1 | many | TGCGCCAGCAGCCGGACAGGACAGCTCTCCTACGAGCAGTACTTC | CASSRTGQLSYEQYF